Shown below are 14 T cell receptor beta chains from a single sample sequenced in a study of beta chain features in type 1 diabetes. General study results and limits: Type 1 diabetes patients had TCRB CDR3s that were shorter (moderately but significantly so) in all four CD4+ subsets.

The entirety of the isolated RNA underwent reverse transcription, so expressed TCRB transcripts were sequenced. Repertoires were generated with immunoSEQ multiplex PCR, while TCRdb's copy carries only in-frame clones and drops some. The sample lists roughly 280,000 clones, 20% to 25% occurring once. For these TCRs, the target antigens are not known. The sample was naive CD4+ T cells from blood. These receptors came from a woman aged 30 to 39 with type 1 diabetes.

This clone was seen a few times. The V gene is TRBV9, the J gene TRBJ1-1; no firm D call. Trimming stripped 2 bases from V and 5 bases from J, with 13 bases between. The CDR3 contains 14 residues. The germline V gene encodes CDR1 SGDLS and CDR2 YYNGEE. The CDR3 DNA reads TGTGCCAGCAGCGTCTCAGTCAATCCTACTGAAGCTTTCTTT. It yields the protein CASSVSVNPTEAFF. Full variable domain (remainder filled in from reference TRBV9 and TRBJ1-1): DSGVTQTPKHLITATGQRVTLRCSPRSGDLSVYWYQQSLDQGLQFLIQYYNGEERAKGNILERFSAQQFPDLHSELNLSSLELGDSALYFCASSVSVNPTEAFFGQGTRLTVV.

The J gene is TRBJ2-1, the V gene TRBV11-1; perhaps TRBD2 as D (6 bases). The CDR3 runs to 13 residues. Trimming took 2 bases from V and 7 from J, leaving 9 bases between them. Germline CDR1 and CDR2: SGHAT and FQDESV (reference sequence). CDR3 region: CASSLRSGNEQFF. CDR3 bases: TGTGCCAGCAGCTTAAGGAGCGGGAATGAGCAGTTCTTC.

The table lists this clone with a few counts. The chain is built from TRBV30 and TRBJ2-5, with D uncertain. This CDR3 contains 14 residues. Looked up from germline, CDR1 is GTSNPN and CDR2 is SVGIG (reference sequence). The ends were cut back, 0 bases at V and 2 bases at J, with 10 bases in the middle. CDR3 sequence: CAWSVIPIQETQYF. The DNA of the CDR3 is TGTGCCTGGAGTGTAATACCTATACAAGAGACCCAGTACTTC.

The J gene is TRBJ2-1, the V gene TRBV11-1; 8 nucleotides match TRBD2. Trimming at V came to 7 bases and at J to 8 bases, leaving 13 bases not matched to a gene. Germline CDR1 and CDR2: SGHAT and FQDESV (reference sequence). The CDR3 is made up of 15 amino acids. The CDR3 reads CASTDERGRVHEQFF. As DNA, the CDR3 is TGTGCCAGCACCGACGAGCGGGGGAGGGTCCATGAGCAGTTCTTC.

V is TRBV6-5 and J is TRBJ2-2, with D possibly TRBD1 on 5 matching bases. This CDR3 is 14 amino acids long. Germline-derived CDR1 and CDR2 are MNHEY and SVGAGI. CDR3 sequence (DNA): TGTGTCTCACGGCAGGGAAGAGGCACCGGGGAGCTGTTTTTT. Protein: CVSRQGRGTGELFF.

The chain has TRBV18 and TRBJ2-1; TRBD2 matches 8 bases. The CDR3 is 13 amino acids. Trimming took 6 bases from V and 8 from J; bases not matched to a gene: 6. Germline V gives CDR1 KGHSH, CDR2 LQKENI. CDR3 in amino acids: CASSLAGSDEQFF. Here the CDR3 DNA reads TGTGCCAGCTCCTTAGCGGGAAGCGATGAGCAGTTCTTC.

CDR3 residues: CASSPRPEGGNTIYF. The CDR3 nucleotides are TGTGCCAGCTCACCTCGACCGGAGGGTGGAAACACCATATATTTT. The chain recombines TRBV18 with TRBJ1-3; no clear D gene. Germline V gene data show CDR1 as KGHSH and CDR2 as LQKENI. The CDR3 totals 15 residues. V was shortened by 3 bases and J by 3 bases, with 12 bases between the two germline ends. Full variable domain (rest looked up from reference TRBV18 and TRBJ1-3): NAGVMQNPRHLVRRRGQEARLRCSPMKGHSHVYWYRQLPEEGLKFMVYLQKENIIDESGMPKERFSAEFPKEGPSILRIQQVVRGDSAAYFCASSPRPEGGNTIYFGEGSWLTVV.

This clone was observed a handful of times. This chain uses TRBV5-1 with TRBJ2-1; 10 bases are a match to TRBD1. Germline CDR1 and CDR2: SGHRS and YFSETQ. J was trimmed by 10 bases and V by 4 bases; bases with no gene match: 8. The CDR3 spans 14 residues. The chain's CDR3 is CASSERTGGGEQFF. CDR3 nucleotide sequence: TGCGCCAGCAGCGAAAGGACAGGGGGAGGAGAGCAGTTCTTC.

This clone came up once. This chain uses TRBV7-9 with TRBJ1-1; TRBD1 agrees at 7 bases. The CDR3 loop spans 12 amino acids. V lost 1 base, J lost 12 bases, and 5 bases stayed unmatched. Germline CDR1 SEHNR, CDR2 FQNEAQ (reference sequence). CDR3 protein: CASSLGGGETFF. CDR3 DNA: TGTGCCAGCAGCTTAGGAGGGGGCGAGACTTTCTTT.

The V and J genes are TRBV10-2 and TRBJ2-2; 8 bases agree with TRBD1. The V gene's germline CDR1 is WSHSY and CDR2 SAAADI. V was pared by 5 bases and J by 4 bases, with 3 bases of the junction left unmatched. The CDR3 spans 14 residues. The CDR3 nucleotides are TGCGCCAGCAGTCGTACAGGGGGCACCGGGGAGCTGTTTTTT. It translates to CASSRTGGTGELFF.

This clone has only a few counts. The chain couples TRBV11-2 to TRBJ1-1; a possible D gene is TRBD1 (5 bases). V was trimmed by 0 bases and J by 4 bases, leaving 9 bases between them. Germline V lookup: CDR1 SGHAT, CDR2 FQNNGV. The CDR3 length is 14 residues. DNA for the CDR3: TGTGCCAGCAGCTTAGATCTGGGGGGCACTGAAGCTTTCTTT. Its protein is CASSLDLGGTEAFF.

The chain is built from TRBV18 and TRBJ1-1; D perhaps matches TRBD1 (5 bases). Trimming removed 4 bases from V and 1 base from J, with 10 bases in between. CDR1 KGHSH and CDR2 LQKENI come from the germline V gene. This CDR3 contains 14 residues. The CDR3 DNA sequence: TGTGCCAGCTCACAAAGACAGCCGAACACTGAAGCTTTCTTT. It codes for CASSQRQPNTEAFF.

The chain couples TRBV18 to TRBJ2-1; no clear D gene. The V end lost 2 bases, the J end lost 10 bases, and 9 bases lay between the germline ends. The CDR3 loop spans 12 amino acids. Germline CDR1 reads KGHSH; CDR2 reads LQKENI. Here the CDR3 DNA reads TGTGCCAGCTCACCAATGACATCGGAGCAGTTCTTC. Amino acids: CASSPMTSEQFF.

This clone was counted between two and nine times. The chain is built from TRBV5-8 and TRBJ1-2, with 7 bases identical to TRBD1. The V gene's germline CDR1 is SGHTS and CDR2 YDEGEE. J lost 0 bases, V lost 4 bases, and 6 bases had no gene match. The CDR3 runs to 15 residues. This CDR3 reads CASSPGTVANYGYTF. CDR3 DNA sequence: TGTGCCAGCAGCCCGGGGACAGTGGCTAACTATGGCTACACCTTC.